The present T cell receptor (beta chain) was sequenced within a study of T cells in Graves' hyperthyroidism and ophthalmopathy. Study findings and constraints: Stable hyperthyroidism was told apart from ophthalmopathy by a model built on 13 V-J features.

Points on this clonotype: What it recognizes is unknown.

Researchers amplified the TCR beta CDR3 regions from RNA transcripts. The HTBI primer set was used in a first-round RT-PCR of the TCR CDR3. TCRdb redid the calling of the multiplex PCR reads with MiXCR, one entry per CDR3 protein. The repertoire holds 370,000 or so distinct CDR3 sequences, with approximately 13% as singletons. Losses at the gene ends were 5 bases for V and 1 base for J; bases not matched to a gene: 5. The germline V gene encodes CDR1 MNHNS and CDR2 SASEGT. The CDR3 extends over 14 amino acids. Uncontrolled infection, other autoimmune disease, pregnancy and lactation each barred patients from inclusion. A sample of blood taken at first hyperthyroidism diagnosis preceded any ophthalmopathy symptoms.

This chain uses TRBV6-1 with TRBJ2-7, with 7 bases aligning to TRBD2. The specimen sequenced was blood. The clonotype comes from a man aged 25 to 40 with Graves' hyperthyroidism that later progressed to Graves' ophthalmopathy. CDR3 amino acids: CASSSSGASYEQYF. DNA for the CDR3: TGTGCCAGCAGTTCTAGCGGTGCGTCCTACGAGCAGTACTTC.